This T cell receptor (beta chain) came from a study of neoadjuvant nivolumab and ipilimumab in lung cancer. J lost 4 bases, V lost 2 bases, and 3 bases had no gene match. Germline CDR1 is SGHVS and CDR2 is FQNEAQ. This CDR3 spans 14 amino acids. Sequenced by immunoSEQ multiplex PCR; TCRdb stores in-frame clones only, minus some. The sample shows approximately 9,300 clones, roughly 80% of them seen only once. The gene calls are TRBV7-8 and TRBJ1-1, with TRBD1 matching over 8 bases. Sequencing was performed on tumor tissue, taken after neoadjuvant nivolumab, alone or with ipilimumab, at or shortly before surgery. The TCR was taken from an adult with non-small cell lung cancer. Some clones in this sample may be carry-over from other donors' samples. The CDR3 sequence is CASSLPGGLTEAFF. The DNA of the CDR3 is TGTGCCAGCAGCTTACCAGGGGGCCTCACTGAAGCTTTCTTT.